What follows is one T cell receptor beta chain and its context. What it binds is unknown. Clones were sequenced by immunoSEQ multiplex PCR, and TCRdb holds only the in-frame ones, with some missing. The sample has 44,000 or so clones; 94% are singletons. The sample belongs to a study of T cell therapy after organ transplantation. About the research overall: Patients received up to 6 T cell doses every 2 weeks.

Germline V gene data show CDR1 as MNHEY and CDR2 as SVGAGI. Trimming removed 4 bases from V and 4 bases from J, with 8 bases in between. This CDR3 region has 13 residues. The sequencing here drew on CD8+ T cells from blood, taken before autologous CMV-specific T cell therapy. This receptor was taken from a human patient who had received a solid organ transplant and had CMV disease. This rearrangement joins TRBV6-5 to TRBJ2-1; D is undetermined. The chain's CDR3 is CASSSSLYNEQFF. The CDR3 DNA reads as TGTGCCAGCAGTTCCAGCTTATACAATGAGCAGTTCTTC.